This T cell receptor beta chain is drawn from a study of blood T cell repertoires in COVID-19. For the study at large: Specimens from acute and convalescent COVID-19 originated in the United States, Italy and Spain. From T cells, B-cell-depleted T cells, or PBMCs came the material, which was cDNA or gDNA.

This CDR3 spans 16 amino acids. Germline-derived CDR1 and CDR2 are LNHDA and SQIVND (reference sequence). The V gene end was trimmed by 3 bases and the J gene end by 1 base; junction bases not matched to a gene: 7. In the authors' workflow: Quantification of nucleated cells was approximated via reference gene primer amplification. Sequenced by immunoSEQ multiplex PCR; TCRdb stores in-frame clones only, minus some. V and J calls and clone size are copied from that table; D and trimming were computed from the DNA. Of a few hundred thousand clones in the sample, just over 85% were seen once. The rearrangement joins TRBV19 to TRBJ2-5; TRBD2 agrees at 8 bases. Source material: peripheral blood. The sequence came from a woman aged 25 to 45 with active or convalescent COVID-19. DNA for the CDR3: TGTGCCAGTAGTATGAGCGGCGGGGGGACCCAAGAGACCCAGTACTTC. Translated: CASSMSGGGTQETQYF. The entire variable domain, with the rest obtained from reference TRBV19 and TRBJ2-5, is as follows: DGGITQSPKYLFRKEGQNVTLSCEQNLNHDAMYWYRQDPGQGLRLIYYSQIVNDFQKGDIAEGYSVSREKKESFPLTVTSAQKNPTAFYLCASSMSGGGTQETQYFGPGTRLLVL.